The 4 T cell receptor beta chains below come from one sample, sequenced in a study of blood T cell repertoires in COVID-19. Libraries were prepared by immunoSEQ multiplex PCR; TCRdb keeps only in-frame clonotypes and omits some of them. The sample includes tens of thousands of clones, more than 75% of them seen just once. The material sequenced was peripheral blood. The receptors originated from a woman at least 80 years old with acute or convalescent COVID-19.

The CDR3: CASSRPGQDYEQYF. The CDR3 nucleotides are TGTGCCAGCAGCCGCCCTGGACAGGACTACGAGCAGTACTTC. The V call is TRBV7-2, the J call TRBJ2-7, with 7 bases identical to TRBD1. The germline CDR1 and CDR2 sequences are SGHTA and FQGNSA. J lost 3 bases, V lost 5 bases, and 7 bases had no gene match. The CDR3 extends over 14 amino acids.

With respect to this clone: The sample carries other DNA sequences with the same CDR3. This sequence joins TRBV5-1 and TRBJ1-1; D possibly corresponds to TRBD1 (6 bases). Germline V gene data show CDR1 as SGHRS and CDR2 as YFSETQ. CDR3 length equals 13 residues. Trimming cost V 4 bases and J 1 base, with 8 bases left between them. For the CDR3, the DNA is TGCGCCAGCAGCGTACAGGGGAACACTGAAGCTTTCTTT. Residues: CASSVQGNTEAFF.

This clone has more than one count but fewer than ten. V is TRBV7-9 and J is TRBJ1-1; maybe TRBD1 (5 bases). V was clipped by 1 base and J by 1 base, with 13 bases between them. Germline V gene data show CDR1 as SEHNR and CDR2 as FQNEAQ (reference sequence). The CDR3 has 16 amino acids. As DNA, the CDR3 is TGTGCCAGCAGCTTAGAGGCAGGGTGGCGGAACACTGAAGCTTTCTTT. It specifies CASSLEAGWRNTEAFF.

This clone was seen just once. V and J are TRBV5-1 and TRBJ1-6; D is ambiguous. Germline V CDR1 and CDR2: SGHRS, YFSETQ. V lost 1 base and J 5 bases, leaving 10 bases between the germline ends. CDR3 length: 15 residues. As DNA, the CDR3 is TGCGCCAGCAGCTTGCAGGCGGGAGATAATTCACCCCTCCACTTT. Protein product: CASSLQAGDNSPLHF.